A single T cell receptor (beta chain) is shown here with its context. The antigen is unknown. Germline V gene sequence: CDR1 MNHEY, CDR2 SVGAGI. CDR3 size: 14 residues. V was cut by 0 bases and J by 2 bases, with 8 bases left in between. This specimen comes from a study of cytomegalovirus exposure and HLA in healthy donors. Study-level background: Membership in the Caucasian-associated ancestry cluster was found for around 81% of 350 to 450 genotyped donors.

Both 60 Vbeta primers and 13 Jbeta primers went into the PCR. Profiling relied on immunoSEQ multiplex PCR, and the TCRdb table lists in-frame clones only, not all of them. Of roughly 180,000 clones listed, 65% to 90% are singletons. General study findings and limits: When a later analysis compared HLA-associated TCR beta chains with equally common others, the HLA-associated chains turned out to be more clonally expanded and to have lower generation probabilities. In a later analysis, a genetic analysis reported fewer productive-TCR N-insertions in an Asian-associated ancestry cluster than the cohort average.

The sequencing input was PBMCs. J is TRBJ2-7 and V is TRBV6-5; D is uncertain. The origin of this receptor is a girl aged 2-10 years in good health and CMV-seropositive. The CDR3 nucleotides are TGTGCCAGCAGTTACTCGGAGAGGACCTACGAGCAGTACTTC. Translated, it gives CASSYSERTYEQYF.